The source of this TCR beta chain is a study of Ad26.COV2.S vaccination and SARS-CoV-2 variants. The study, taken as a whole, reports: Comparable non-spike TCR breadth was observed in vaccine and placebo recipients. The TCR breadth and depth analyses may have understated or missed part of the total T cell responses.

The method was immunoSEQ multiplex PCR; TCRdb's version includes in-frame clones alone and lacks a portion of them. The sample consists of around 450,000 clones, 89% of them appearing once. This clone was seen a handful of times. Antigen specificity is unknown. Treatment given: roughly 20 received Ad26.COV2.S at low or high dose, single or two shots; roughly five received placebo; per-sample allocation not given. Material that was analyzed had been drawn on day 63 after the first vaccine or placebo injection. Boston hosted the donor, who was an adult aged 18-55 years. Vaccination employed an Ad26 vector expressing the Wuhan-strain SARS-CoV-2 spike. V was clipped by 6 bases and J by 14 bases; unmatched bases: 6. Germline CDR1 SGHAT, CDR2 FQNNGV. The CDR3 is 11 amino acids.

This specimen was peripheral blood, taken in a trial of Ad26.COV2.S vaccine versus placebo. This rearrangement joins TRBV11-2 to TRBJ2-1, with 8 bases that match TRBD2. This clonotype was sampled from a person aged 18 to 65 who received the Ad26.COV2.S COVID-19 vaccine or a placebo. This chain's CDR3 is CASSRAGVEFF. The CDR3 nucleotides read TGTGCCAGCAGTCGAGCGGGAGTTGAGTTCTTC.